These T cell receptor beta chains were read from a single sample in a study of T cells in localized non-small cell lung cancer. Sequencing used immunoSEQ multiplex PCR; TCRdb keeps in-frame clones, though not all of them. The repertoire holds roughly 40,000 clones, with over 70% as singletons. Sequencing used peripheral blood, obtained before any cancer treatment. The receptors shown here come from a woman between 35 and 70 years old with stage I lung adenocarcinoma. The CDR3 runs from the conserved cysteine through the conserved F or W. The order of the fields is CDR3 protein, CDR3 DNA, D gene, clone size, J gene, V gene. A D gene is named only where the DNA matches it firmly. Expanded clones are given a class, and other clones once, few, many or no size at all.

cdr3_aa: CASGLVYGELFF; cdr3_nt: TGTGCTAGTGGTTTGGTTTACGGGGAGCTGTTTTTT; d_call: -; clone_size: -; j_call: TRBJ2-2; v_call: TRBV12-5
cdr3_aa: CASSLGAASGRSTGELFF; cdr3_nt: TGTGCCAGCAGCTTAGGAGCGGCTAGCGGGAGGAGCACCGGGGAGCTGTTTTTT; d_call: TRBD2; clone_size: -; j_call: TRBJ2-2; v_call: TRBV7-9
cdr3_aa: CASGSGRRLSRLAGGQAFGEQFF; cdr3_nt: TGTGCTAGTGGTTCAGGCCGCCGGCTATCACGACTAGCGGGAGGGCAGGCTTTCGGTGAGCAGTTCTTC; d_call: TRBD2; clone_size: -; j_call: TRBJ2-1; v_call: TRBV12-5
cdr3_aa: CASTPDSWGTGELFF; cdr3_nt: TGCGCCAGCACCCCAGACAGCTGGGGGACCGGGGAGCTGTTTTTT; d_call: -; clone_size: -; j_call: TRBJ2-2; v_call: TRBV5-1
cdr3_aa: CASSLYGGNYGYTF; cdr3_nt: TGCGCCAGCAGCTTGTATGGGGGCAACTATGGCTACACCTTC; d_call: -; clone_size: -; j_call: TRBJ1-2; v_call: TRBV5-1
cdr3_aa: CASTGSANTGELFF; cdr3_nt: TGTGCCAGCACCGGAAGTGCGAACACCGGGGAGCTGTTTTTT; d_call: -; clone_size: once; j_call: TRBJ2-2; v_call: TRBV28
cdr3_aa: CASSLIGGPMNTEAFF; cdr3_nt: TGTGCCAGCAGTTTGATAGGGGGACCCATGAACACTGAAGCTTTCTTT; d_call: -; clone_size: -; j_call: TRBJ1-1; v_call: TRBV28
cdr3_aa: CASSRGTSGGAEQYF; cdr3_nt: TGTGCCAGCAGCCGCGGGACTAGCGGGGGGGCCGAGCAGTACTTC; d_call: TRBD2; clone_size: -; j_call: TRBJ2-7; v_call: TRBV14
cdr3_aa: CASSLSTGPYNEQFF; cdr3_nt: TGCGCCAGCAGCTTGTCGACCGGCCCTTACAATGAGCAGTTCTTC; d_call: -; clone_size: once; j_call: TRBJ2-1; v_call: TRBV5-1
cdr3_aa: CASRLGDTQYF; cdr3_nt: TGTGCCAGCAGGCTAGGAGATACGCAGTATTTT; d_call: -; clone_size: -; j_call: TRBJ2-3; v_call: TRBV27
cdr3_aa: CASSPHGGGGETQYF; cdr3_nt: TGTGCCAGCAGTCCCCATGGCGGAGGGGGAGAGACCCAGTACTTC; d_call: -; clone_size: -; j_call: TRBJ2-5; v_call: TRBV27
cdr3_aa: CASSTTGGRAGIAFF; cdr3_nt: TGTGCCAGCAGTACCACAGGGGGCCGTGCAGGGATAGCTTTCTTT; d_call: TRBD1; clone_size: -; j_call: TRBJ1-1; v_call: TRBV6-5
cdr3_aa: CASSCNEVAGVLVAEQYF; cdr3_nt: TGTGCCAGCAGTTGCAACGAAGTAGCGGGAGTGTTAGTCGCCGAGCAGTACTTC; d_call: TRBD2; clone_size: -; j_call: TRBJ2-7; v_call: TRBV6-8
cdr3_aa: CASSPPGASASSYEQYF; cdr3_nt: TGTGCCAGCAGTCCCCCCGGAGCTAGCGCGAGCTCCTACGAGCAGTACTTC; d_call: -; clone_size: -; j_call: TRBJ2-7; v_call: TRBV28
cdr3_aa: CASSPIASFPMETQYF; cdr3_nt: TGTGCCAGCAGCCCCATCGCTAGCTTTCCTATGGAGACCCAGTACTTC; d_call: -; clone_size: -; j_call: TRBJ2-5; v_call: TRBV7-8